This entry is about one T cell receptor beta chain. The specificity of this receptor is unknown. No much larger clone exists at a distance of one base, and base qualities are not known. Unmatched junction bases come to 7, with V trimmed by 2 bases and J by 10 bases. The CDR3 goes from the cysteine to the phenylalanine over 16 residues. Only CDR3 DNA is held: 48 bases, read in frame from base 1. The CDR1 and CDR2 encoded by the germline V gene are LGHNA and YNFKEQ. The record originates from a study of T cell responses to AZD1222 COVID-19 vaccine (TCRdb year 2021). Notes on the research overall: AZD1222 recipients whose second dose came at about 4 weeks and those whose second dose came at about 12 weeks were combined into one group, since spike-specific TCR depth and breadth did not differ between the two schedules. Trial participants were enrolled by age into 18-55, 56-69 and 70-plus year subgroups, with roughly 160, 29 and 62 TCR-sequenced participants respectively. TCR sequencing covered some 240 trial participants: 207 given two doses of AZD1222 and 26 given two doses of MenACWY control vaccine. What the research found in general, with its limitations: Vaccine-associated CD4 TCRs spanned the whole spike protein, with dominant responses in regions 160-218 and 743-854. Conclusions about previously exposed vaccinees are limited, since just five to seven AZD1222 recipients were seropositive for SARS-CoV-2 at baseline. No day 14 peak-response samples were available, so repertoires were characterized only after the peak T cell response. After two AZD1222 doses, both the breadth and the depth of spike-specific TCRs were significantly higher than at day 0 and than in MenACWY recipients. In the small 56-69-year group, the increase in depth fell short of significance, most likely because of low power. Participants were mostly white British and included more females than males, and it was suggested by the authors that clonal diversity may have been underestimated. Reportedly, almost half of the unique spike-specific TCRs recognized epitopes lying outside the regions that are mutated in the B.1.351 and B.1.1.7 variants.

The CDR3 regions of human TCRbeta chains were analyzed by immunosequencing. The paper's processing steps were these. TCRs in the repertoires were compared against a reference library of SARS-CoV-2-specific TCRs that had been generated with the MIRA antigen-specificity platform. Breadth meant the fraction of unique TCRs that were SARS-CoV-2-associated, whereas depth meant the fraction of total T cells that were SARS-CoV-2-associated. Using the MIRA data, each spike-specific TCR was mapped to the spike region that the TCR reacts to and placed in a CD4 or CD8 class. Log10-transformed breadth and depth values were compared by one-way ANOVA with Sidak's multiple comparisons tests. Here the immuneACCESS table is served through TCRdb, limited to in-frame sequences with V and J called. Missing clones are a known gap in these copies; in checked studies unresolved V genes cover under half, and the rest lacks a known reason. The V and J calls and the clone size are those of that table, but D and trimming were determined from the DNA. The sample includes approximately 90,000 clones, with approximately 90% observed a single time. Jointly, the top ten make up over 2% of the sample.

Per the publication, the time point label means: baseline before first vaccination. Vaccinee samples were obtained from the UK trials COV001 and COV002, which included a single-blind randomized controlled phase 2/3 trial of AZD1222 (ChAdOx1 nCoV-19) in healthy adults. Trial participant PBMC samples were collected at day 0 and day 28 after the second dose for TCRbeta chain sequencing. Sequencing was performed on peripheral blood, taken on day 0 of AZD1222 vaccination. The sequence was collected from an adult in good health. The chain employs TRBV4-2 and TRBJ2-1, with TRBD2 identical over 14 junction bases. The nucleotides are TGTGCCAGCAGCCAACCCGGGACTAGCGGGGGAGGGGAGCAGTTCTTC. It encodes CASSQPGTSGGGEQFF.